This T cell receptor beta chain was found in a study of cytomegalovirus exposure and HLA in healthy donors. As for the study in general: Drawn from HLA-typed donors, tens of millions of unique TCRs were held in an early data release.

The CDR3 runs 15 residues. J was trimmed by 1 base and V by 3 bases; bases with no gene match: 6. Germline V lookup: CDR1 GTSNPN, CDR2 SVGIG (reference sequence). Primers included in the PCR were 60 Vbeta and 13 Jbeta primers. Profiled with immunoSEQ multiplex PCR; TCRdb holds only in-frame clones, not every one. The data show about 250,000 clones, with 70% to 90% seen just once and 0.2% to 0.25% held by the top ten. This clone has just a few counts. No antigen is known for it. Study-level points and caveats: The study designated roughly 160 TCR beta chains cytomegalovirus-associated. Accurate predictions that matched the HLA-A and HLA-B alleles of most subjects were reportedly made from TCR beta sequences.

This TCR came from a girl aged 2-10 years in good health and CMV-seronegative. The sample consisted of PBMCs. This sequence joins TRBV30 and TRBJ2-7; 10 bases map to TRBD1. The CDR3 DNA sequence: TGTGCCTGGAGCCGAGGGACAGGGGTTTCCTACGAGCAGTACTTC. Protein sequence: CAWSRGTGVSYEQYF.